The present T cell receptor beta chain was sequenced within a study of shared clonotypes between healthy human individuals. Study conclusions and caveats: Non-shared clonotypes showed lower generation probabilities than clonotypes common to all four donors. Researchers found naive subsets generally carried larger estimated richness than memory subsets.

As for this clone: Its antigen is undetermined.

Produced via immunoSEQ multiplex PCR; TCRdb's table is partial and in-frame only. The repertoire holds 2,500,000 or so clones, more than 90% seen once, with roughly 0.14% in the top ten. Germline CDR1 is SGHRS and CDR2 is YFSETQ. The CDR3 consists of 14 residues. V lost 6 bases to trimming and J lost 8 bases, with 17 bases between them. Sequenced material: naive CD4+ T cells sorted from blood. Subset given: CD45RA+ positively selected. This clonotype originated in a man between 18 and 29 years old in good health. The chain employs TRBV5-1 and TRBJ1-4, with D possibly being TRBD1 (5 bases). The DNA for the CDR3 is TGCGCCAGCAACCCGTTGGGGGGAAGGGAAAAACTGTTTTTT. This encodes CASNPLGGREKLFF.